The 31 T cell receptor beta chains reported below all come from one sample, sequenced in a study of shared clonotypes between healthy human individuals. Some clones are missing from TCRdb's copy, which holds only in-frame ones; the method was immunoSEQ multiplex PCR. Counted here are about 650,000 clones, 95% occurring once; the ten biggest clones make up roughly 0.1%. The naive CD8 population came from CD45RO-negative cells selected for CCR7, without terminally differentiated effector memory CD45RA+ cells. The specimen sequenced was naive CD8+ T cells sorted from blood. The origin of the receptors is a woman aged 30 to 39 in good health.

V is TRBV7-9 and J is TRBJ2-5; D gene ambiguous. The length of the CDR3 is 15 residues. CDR1 and CDR2 from the germline V gene are SEHNR and FQNEAQ (reference sequence). The germline V and J ends were trimmed by 5 bases and 7 bases, with 20 bases remaining between them. Here the CDR3 DNA reads TGTGCCAGCAGCCCCGCGCTTCAGACCCTGGGGACCCAGTACTTC. As protein: CASSPALQTLGTQYF.

This rearrangement joins TRBV11-2 to TRBJ2-2; weak D call: TRBD1 (6 bases). CDR1 is SGHAT, CDR2 FQNNGV, per germline. Trimming left V 3 bases short and J 0 bases short, with 14 bases between. This CDR3 contains 17 residues. Written as DNA, the CDR3 is TGTGCCAGCAGCTTTAGCATCGCAGGGGCGAACACCGGGGAGCTGTTTTTT. Translated: CASSFSIAGANTGELFF.

In regard to this clone: Other nucleotide sequences in the sample specify the same CDR3. The V and J genes are TRBV27 and TRBJ1-1, with 7 positions matching TRBD1. The CDR3 consists of 14 residues. Germline-derived CDR1 and CDR2 are MNHEY and SMNVEV (reference sequence). V shed 6 bases and J 1 base; nucleotides not matched to a gene: 5. The CDR3 protein is CASRITGANTEAFF. In nucleotides, the CDR3 is TGTGCCAGCAGGATTACAGGGGCGAACACTGAAGCTTTCTTT.

As concerns this clone: Other DNA sequences of this sample code for an identical CDR3. The rearrangement uses TRBV5-1 and TRBJ1-1; the D gene is possibly TRBD1 (6 bases). The CDR3 spans 14 residues. V shed 0 bases and J shed 1 base, with 7 bases lying between them. Germline V gives CDR1 SGHRS, CDR2 YFSETQ. The CDR3 loop is CASSLAGANTEAFF. Written as DNA, the CDR3 is TGCGCCAGCAGCTTGGCAGGGGCGAACACTGAAGCTTTCTTT.

Here the CDR3 reads CASSNKRTRYNEQFF. Here the CDR3 DNA reads TGTGCCAGCAGCAATAAACGGACCCGCTACAATGAGCAGTTCTTC. The chain recombines TRBV28 with TRBJ2-1, with no clear D. Trimming took off 6 bases at V and 3 bases at J, with 15 bases between the two ends. Germline CDR1 and CDR2: MDHEN and SYDVKM. This CDR3 contains 15 residues.

Regarding this clone: The same CDR3 arises from other DNA sequences in this sample as well. The chain is built from TRBV7-9 and TRBJ2-1, with D maybe TRBD2 (5 bases). CDR3 length: 11 amino acids. The germline V gene encodes CDR1 SEHNR and CDR2 FQNEAQ (reference sequence). Trimming took 5 bases from V and 10 from J, leaving 9 bases between them. The CDR3 is CASSPPGEQFF. In DNA, the CDR3 is TGTGCCAGCAGCCCTCCGGGGGAGCAGTTCTTC.

The V gene is TRBV29-1, the J gene TRBJ2-2; 8 bases line up with TRBD1. The germline V gene has CDR1 SQVTM and CDR2 ANQGSEA. There are 14 residues in the CDR3. The CDR3 region has the DNA TGCACTACGCGGGGCAGGGGGCGGAACGGGGAGCTGTTTTTT. It translates to CTTRGRGRNGELFF.

The V call is TRBV2, the J call TRBJ2-5, with 7 bases that match TRBD2. The V segment lost 2 bases and the J segment 0 bases; nucleotides outside the gene matches: 6. The germline gives CDR1 SNHLY, CDR2 FYNNEI. This CDR3 spans 16 amino acids. The CDR3 DNA reads as TGTGCCAGCAGTGAATTGGGGGAGGGTAACCAAGAGACCCAGTACTTC. It codes for CASSELGEGNQETQYF.

V and J are TRBV5-6 and TRBJ1-3; 8 bases are a match to TRBD1. Per the germline V gene, CDR1 is SGHDT and CDR2 is YYEEEE. V trimming: 8 bases; J trimming: 3 bases; junction bases outside the gene matches: 10. CDR3 size: 15 residues. DNA for the CDR3: TGTGCCAGTACAGGGGGACCGGCTCTTGGAAACACCATATATTTT. Protein: CASTGGPALGNTIYF.

The chain is built from TRBV9 and TRBJ2-7; 11 positions match TRBD2. The CDR3 is 15 residues long. CDR1 SGDLS and CDR2 YYNGEE come from the germline V gene. V lost 4 bases to trimming and J lost 0 bases; unmatched junction nucleotides: 3. In DNA form, the CDR3 reads TGTGCCAGCAGCCCGGGACTAGCGGCCTCCTACGAGCAGTACTTC. Protein: CASSPGLAASYEQYF.

The rearrangement links TRBV28 to TRBJ2-3, with 8 bases aligning to TRBD2. Per germline, CDR1 MDHEN and CDR2 SYDVKM. The CDR3 has 16 residues. The junction had 13 bases not matched to a gene; V was cut back by 6 bases and J by 5 bases. The CDR3 sequence is CASSPFREGLRDTQYF. The CDR3 nucleotides are TGTGCCAGCAGCCCGTTTCGGGAGGGCCTTAGAGATACGCAGTATTTT.

The chain recombines TRBV27 with TRBJ2-1, with D possibly TRBD2 on 6 matching bases. Trimming pared 3 bases from V and 2 bases from J, leaving 14 bases between. Germline V gene lookup returns CDR1 MNHEY and CDR2 SMNVEV (reference sequence). This CDR3 region has 16 residues. The CDR3 DNA sequence: TGTGCCAGCAGTTTGGGACCCGGGAGTCCCTACAATGAGCAGTTCTTC. Translated, it gives CASSLGPGSPYNEQFF.

This rearrangement joins TRBV7-8 to TRBJ2-2, with D perhaps given as TRBD1 or TRBD2 (6 bases each). The V gene's germline CDR1 is SGHVS and CDR2 FQNEAQ. There are 17 residues in the CDR3. Deletions cut 7 bases from V and 6 bases from J, with 24 bases between. CDR3 coding DNA: TGTGCCAGCATTTTATCGGGAGCCCCGACAGGCGCCGGGGAGCTGTTTTTT. Translating it yields CASILSGAPTGAGELFF. Full variable domain (missing parts from reference TRBV7-8 and TRBJ2-2): GAGVSQSPRYKVAKRGQDVALRCDPISGHVSLFWYQQALGQGPEFLTYFQNEAQLDKSGLPSDRFFAERPEGSVSTLKIQRTQQEDSAVYLCASILSGAPTGAGELFFGEGSRLTVL.

J is TRBJ2-7 and V is TRBV5-6, with TRBD1 identical over 7 bases. The CDR3 extends over 13 amino acids. Germline CDR1 is SGHDT and CDR2 is YYEEEE. With V trimmed by 1 base and J by 6 bases, 4 bases remained unmatched. The CDR3 sequence: CASSLIPGGEQYF. The CDR3 DNA reads as TGTGCCAGCAGCTTGATTCCAGGGGGCGAGCAGTACTTC.

The CDR3 protein is CASSPSGRAVIGELFF. The CDR3 region has the DNA TGTGCCAGCAGCCCTAGCGGGAGGGCTGTGATCGGGGAGCTGTTTTTT. V and J are TRBV7-9 and TRBJ2-2, with 12 bases matching TRBD2. This CDR3 is built from 16 residues. Per germline, CDR1 SEHNR and CDR2 FQNEAQ (reference sequence). Trimming took 5 bases from V and 7 from J; bases not matched to a gene: 8.

The chain has TRBV27 and TRBJ1-3, with unresolved D. The CDR3 runs to 13 residues. V was pared by 0 bases and J by 4 bases, with 4 bases between. Germline V lookup: CDR1 MNHEY, CDR2 SMNVEV (reference sequence). The CDR3: CASSLSLGNTIYF. CDR3 nucleotides: TGTGCCAGCAGTTTATCTTTAGGAAACACCATATATTTT.

This clone was seen more than once but under ten times. The V and J genes are TRBV27 and TRBJ1-1; D uncertain. In germline, CDR1 is MNHEY, CDR2 SMNVEV (reference sequence). V gave up 4 bases and J gave up 6 bases, with 6 bases separating them. The CDR3 totals 11 residues. As DNA, the CDR3 is TGTGCCAGCAGTTCGCAATCTGAAGCTTTCTTT. Translation: CASSSQSEAFF.

This clone was observed a few times. The V and J genes are TRBV7-9 and TRBJ2-1; 7 bases agree with TRBD2. In germline, CDR1 is SEHNR, CDR2 FQNEAQ (reference sequence). After removal of 0 bases from V and 3 bases from J, the junction contained 5 bases not matched to a gene. This CDR3 contains 16 residues. The CDR3 region is CASSLAGDYHYNEQFF. The CDR3 DNA reads as TGTGCCAGCAGCTTAGCGGGGGACTACCACTACAATGAGCAGTTCTTC. Full variable domain (rest looked up from reference TRBV7-9 and TRBJ2-1): DTGVSQNPRHKITKRGQNVTFRCDPISEHNRLYWYRQTLGQGPEFLTYFQNEAQLEKSRLLSDRFSAERPKGSFSTLEIQRTEQGDSAMYLCASSLAGDYHYNEQFFGPGTRLTVL.

The CDR3 sequence is CAISESVGDVEAFF. In DNA form, the CDR3 reads TGTGCCATCAGTGAGTCGGTAGGGGATGTCGAAGCTTTCTTT. The chain couples TRBV10-3 to TRBJ1-1; possibly TRBD1 for D (5 bases). Per the germline V gene, CDR1 is ENHRY and CDR2 is SYGVKD. Deletions cut 0 bases from V and 8 bases from J, with 13 bases between. The CDR3 is 14 amino acids.

The V and J genes are TRBV19 and TRBJ1-5; TRBD1 aligns across 10 bases. V was pared by 8 bases and J by 4 bases, with 8 bases of the junction left unmatched. The CDR3 sequence is 15 residues long. Germline lookup yields CDR1 LNHDA and CDR2 SQIVND (reference sequence). Here the CDR3 DNA reads TGTGCCAGTGGCTTCTGGACAGGGGGGAATCAGCCCCAGCATTTT. Protein product: CASGFWTGGNQPQHF.

This chain links TRBV29-1 with TRBJ2-1; TRBD2 agrees at 9 bases. Germline loops: CDR1 SQVTM, CDR2 ANQGSEA. This CDR3 is built from 13 residues. Trimming cost V 7 bases and J 3 bases; bases outside gene matches: 4. The CDR3 protein is CSAGSGSYNEQFF. The DNA of the CDR3 is TGCAGCGCCGGTAGCGGGAGCTACAATGAGCAGTTCTTC.

The chain recombines TRBV4-1 with TRBJ2-1; 8 positions agree with TRBD1. Germline lookup yields CDR1 MGHRA and CDR2 YSYEKL. This CDR3 spans 16 amino acids. The trim removed 3 bases at V and 9 bases at J, leaving 13 bases unmatched. The CDR3, as DNA: TGCGCCAGCAGCCAGGCCATGGACAGGGCTGGTAGTGAGCAGTTCTTC. Its protein product is CASSQAMDRAGSEQFF.

The chain is built from TRBV27 and TRBJ1-2; 9 nucleotides match TRBD1. Germline assignment: CDR1 MNHEY and CDR2 SMNVEV (reference sequence). The CDR3 has 15 amino acids. The J segment lost 4 bases and the V segment lost 4 bases, leaving 7 bases of the junction unmatched. The CDR3 region has the DNA TGTGCCAGCAGTTCCCCCGGGACAGGGATCTATGGCTACACCTTC. It specifies CASSSPGTGIYGYTF.

Only one count was recorded for this clone. The chain uses TRBV21-1 and TRBJ2-5; the table's D gene call, TRBD1, was not cross checked with the DNA. TRBV21-1 counts as a pseudogene. The CDR3 runs to 15 residues. The CDR3 region has the DNA TGTGCCAGCAGCAATCAGGGACAGGGTAGTGAGACCCAGTACTTC. Translation gives CASSNQGQGSETQYF.

The CDR3 loop reads CASSLRGSTDTQYF. CDR3 bases: TGTGCCAGCAGCTTGCGGGGAAGCACAGATACGCAGTATTTT. The chain recombines TRBV7-9 with TRBJ2-3; tentatively, D is TRBD2 (6 bases). Deletions cut 3 bases from V and 0 bases from J, with 7 bases between. This CDR3 has 14 residues. From germline, CDR1 is SEHNR and CDR2 FQNEAQ (reference sequence).

A single count supports this clone. The gene calls are TRBV7-9 and TRBJ2-7; D unresolved. With 3 bases removed from V and 0 bases from J, the gap between germline ends came to 12 bases. Germline V gene data show CDR1 as SEHNR and CDR2 as FQNEAQ (reference sequence). This CDR3 region has 15 residues. CDR3 protein: CASSFLAEASYEQYF. CDR3 DNA sequence: TGTGCCAGCAGCTTCCTGGCGGAAGCCTCCTACGAGCAGTACTTC.

This clone was found a few times. This chain joins TRBV28 and TRBJ1-2, with TRBD1 identical over 7 bases. Germline V gene data show CDR1 as MDHEN and CDR2 as SYDVKM. This CDR3 contains 15 residues. The junction had 5 bases not matched to a gene; V was cut back by 2 bases and J by 2 bases. CDR3 nucleotide sequence: TGTGCCAGCAGTTTACGCCGGGACAGCAACTATGGCTACACCTTC. This gives the protein CASSLRRDSNYGYTF.

Comments on this clone: Other nucleotide sequences in the sample specify the same CDR3. The chain couples TRBV27 to TRBJ2-1; tentatively, D is TRBD2 (5 bases). This CDR3 region has 15 residues. Trimming pared 3 bases from V and 0 bases from J, leaving 9 bases between. Germline V CDR1 and CDR2: MNHEY, SMNVEV (reference sequence). The CDR3 DNA reads TGTGCCAGCAGTTTGAGCGGAAGCTCCTACAATGAGCAGTTCTTC. It is translated as CASSLSGSSYNEQFF.

The genes are TRBV5-4 and TRBJ2-7, with D perhaps TRBD1 (6 bases). This CDR3 region has 13 residues. Germline V gives CDR1 SGHNT, CDR2 YYREEE (reference sequence). V lost 5 bases and J 4 bases, leaving 13 bases between the germline ends. Here the CDR3 reads CASRPGHGYEQYF. DNA for the CDR3: TGTGCCAGCAGGCCGGGACACGGGTACGAGCAGTACTTC. The full variable domain, completed using reference TRBV5-4 and TRBJ2-7, is ETGVTQSPTHLIKTRGQQVTLRCSSQSGHNTVSWYQQALGQGPQFIFQYYREEENGRGNFPPRFSGLQFPNYSSELNVNALELDDSALYLCASRPGHGYEQYFGPGTRLTVT.

The V and J genes are TRBV27 and TRBJ2-1; tentative D call: TRBD1 (5 bases). This CDR3 has 16 residues. CDR1 and CDR2 (germline): MNHEY, SMNVEV (reference sequence). Trimming took 2 bases from V and 2 from J, leaving 13 bases between them. The CDR3 bases are TGTGCCAGCAGTTTAGTAGGAGCAGGGCCCTACAATGAGCAGTTCTTC. This encodes CASSLVGAGPYNEQFF.

The rearrangement joins TRBV5-4 to TRBJ2-2; D not resolved. Germline V gives CDR1 SGHNT, CDR2 YYREEE (reference sequence). The V gene lost 2 bases and the J gene lost 5 bases, with 7 bases spanning the gap. This CDR3 region has 13 residues. CDR3 region: CASSFMGTGELFF. CDR3 sequence (DNA): TGTGCCAGCAGCTTTATGGGAACCGGGGAGCTGTTTTTT.